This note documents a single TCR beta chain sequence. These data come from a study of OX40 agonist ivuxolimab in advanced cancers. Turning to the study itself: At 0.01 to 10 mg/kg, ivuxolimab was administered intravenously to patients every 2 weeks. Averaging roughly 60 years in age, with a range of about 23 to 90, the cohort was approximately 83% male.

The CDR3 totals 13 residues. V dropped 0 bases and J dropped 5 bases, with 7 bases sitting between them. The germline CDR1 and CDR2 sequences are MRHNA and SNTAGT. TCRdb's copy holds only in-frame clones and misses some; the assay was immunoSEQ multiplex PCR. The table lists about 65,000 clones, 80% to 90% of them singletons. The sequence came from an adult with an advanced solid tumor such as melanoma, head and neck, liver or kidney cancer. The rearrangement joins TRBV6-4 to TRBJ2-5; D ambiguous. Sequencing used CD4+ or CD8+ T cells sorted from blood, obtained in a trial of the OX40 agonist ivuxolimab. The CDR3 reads CASSDSPGETQYF. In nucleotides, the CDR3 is TGTGCCAGCAGTGACTCTCCCGGGGAGACCCAGTACTTC.